Detailed here is one T cell receptor beta chain. Data came from immunoSEQ multiplex PCR; TCRdb stores just in-frame clones and leaves some out. The sample lists some 120,000 clones, approximately 88% occurring once. This entry belongs to a study of identifying expanded T cells in peripheral blood. The CDR3 is 12 residues long. Germline CDR1 reads SGHDT; CDR2 reads YYEEEE. With 0 bases removed from V and 5 bases from J, the gap between germline ends came to 5 bases. The sequence was obtained from a person aged 18-70 years in good health. What was sequenced was blood. The rearrangement uses TRBV5-6 and TRBJ1-1; the D is unclear. The CDR3 sequence is CASSLDITEAFF. The CDR3 DNA is TGTGCCAGCAGCTTGGACATAACTGAAGCTTTCTTT. Full variable domain (outside the CDR3, taken from reference TRBV5-6 and TRBJ1-1): DAGVTQSPTHLIKTRGQQVTLRCSPKSGHDTVSWYQQALGQGPQFIFQYYEEEERQRGNFPDRFSGHQFPNYSSELNVNALLLGDSALYLCASSLDITEAFFGQGTRLTVV.